The clone carrying this T cell receptor beta chain occurred a few times. Its matching antigen is unknown. No fewer than two post-ART and no fewer than one pre-ART PBMC samples existed for each donor. Among participants with HIV, every one received treatment in the United States. The data are from a study of long-term antiretroviral therapy in people with HIV. Overall study findings and caveats: Control repertoires displayed wider CDR3 length ranges than the HIV repertoires.

This CDR3 is built from 14 residues. Germline V gives CDR1 MGHRA, CDR2 YSYEKL. Trimming pared 1 base from V and 3 bases from J, leaving 10 bases between. Survey-level resolution applied to immunoSEQ assay v3.0. Here immunoSEQ multiplex PCR was the method, and the copy in TCRdb shows in-frame clones only, minus some. Among 30,000 to 35,000 clones, around 74% were seen once, and the ten largest hold around 3.5%. This receptor was obtained from a man aged 50 or older with HIV. The source was unsorted PBMCs, collected 3 years after starting antiretroviral therapy. The chain carries TRBV4-1 and TRBJ2-7, with D possibly matching TRBD2 (6 bases). The chain's CDR3 is CASSQGGGIYEQYF. CDR3 in DNA: TGCGCCAGCAGCCAAGGAGGAGGGATCTACGAGCAGTACTTC.